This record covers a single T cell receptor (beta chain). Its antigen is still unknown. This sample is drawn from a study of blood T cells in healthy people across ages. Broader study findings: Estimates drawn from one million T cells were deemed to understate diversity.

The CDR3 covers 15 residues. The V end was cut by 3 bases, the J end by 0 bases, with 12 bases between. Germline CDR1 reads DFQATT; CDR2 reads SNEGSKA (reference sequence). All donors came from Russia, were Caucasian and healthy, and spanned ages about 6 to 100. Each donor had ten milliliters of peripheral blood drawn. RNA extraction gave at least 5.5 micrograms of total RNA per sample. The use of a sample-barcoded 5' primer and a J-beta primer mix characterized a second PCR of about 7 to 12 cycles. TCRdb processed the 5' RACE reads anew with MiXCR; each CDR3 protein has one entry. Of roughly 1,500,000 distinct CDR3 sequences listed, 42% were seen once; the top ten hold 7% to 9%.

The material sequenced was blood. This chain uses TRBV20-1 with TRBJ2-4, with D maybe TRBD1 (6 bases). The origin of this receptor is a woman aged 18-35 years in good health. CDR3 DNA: TGCAGTGCTAGCTGGCAGGGGTTAGCCAAAAACATTCAGTACTTC. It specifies CSASWQGLAKNIQYF.